Listed below are T cell receptor beta chains from one sample, sequenced in a study of breast tumors, draining lymph nodes, adjacent tissues. TCRdb re-called the multiplex PCR reads through MiXCR, storing one row per CDR3 protein. The sample records approximately 130,000 distinct CDR3 sequences, approximately 21% being singletons. The sequenced sample consisted of axillary lymph node tissue. These receptors were collected from a female donor with breast cancer. Some clones in this sample may be carry-over from other donors' samples. Both conserved end residues are part of each CDR3. Each record gives: CDR3 protein, CDR3 DNA, D gene, J gene, V gene, clone size. The D gene is left open where the match is weak. Not every row has a clone size; where given, it reads once, few, many or a size class.

CTSSFGSDTQYF TGTACCAGCAGTTTTGGGTCAGATACGCAGTATTTT - TRBJ2-3 TRBV28 -
CAWRTGTRLSGELFF TGTGCCTGGAGGACCGGGACTAGACTATCCGGGGAGCTGTTTTTT TRBD2 TRBJ2-2 TRBV30 many
CASSSGPRYNEQFF TGTGCCAGCAGCTCAGGGCCCCGATACAATGAGCAGTTCTTC - TRBJ2-1 TRBV5-6 many
CASSPQEGRQPQHF TGTGCCAGCTCACCACAAGAGGGGAGGCAGCCCCAGCATTTT - TRBJ1-5 TRBV18 few
CASSSGGTNYNEQFF TGTGCCAGCAGTTCTGGCGGGACAAACTACAATGAGCAGTTCTTC - TRBJ2-1 TRBV27 few
CASSFLAGAPHNEQFF TGTGCCAGCAGCTTTCTAGCGGGAGCCCCTCACAATGAGCAGTTCTTC TRBD2 TRBJ2-1 TRBV11-3 many
CSALAGGGPDTQYF TGCAGTGCCCTGGCGGGAGGGGGGCCAGATACGCAGTATTTT TRBD2 TRBJ2-3 TRBV20-1 many
CASQDRGGDYGYTF TGTGCCAGCCAAGATAGAGGGGGGGACTATGGCTACACCTTC - TRBJ1-2 TRBV28 few
CASSLTSGRALNEQFF TGTGCCAGCAGTTTGACTAGCGGGAGGGCCCTCAATGAGCAGTTCTTC TRBD2 TRBJ2-1 TRBV27 few
CAWMSGAPSVHQPQHF TGTGCCTGGATGTCCGGGGCACCCAGCGTCCATCAGCCCCAGCATTTT - TRBJ1-5 TRBV30 -
CASSYSPGERGNEQFF TGTGCCAGCAGTTACTCGCCAGGGGAGCGTGGCAATGAGCAGTTCTTC - TRBJ2-1 TRBV6-2/TRBV6-3 many
CASSYSGGDNSPLHF TGTGCCAGCAGTTACTCTGGGGGAGATAATTCACCCCTCCACTTT - TRBJ1-6 TRBV6-5 many
CSARDPLAGGPTDTQYF TGCAGTGCTAGAGATCCACTAGCGGGAGGGCCGACAGATACGCAGTATTTT TRBD2 TRBJ2-3 TRBV20-1 many
CATPRGTGLYEQYF TGTGCCACCCCCCGGGGGACAGGGCTCTACGAGCAGTACTTC TRBD1 TRBJ2-7 TRBV6-1 many
CASSIGVSPSYEQYF TGTGCCAGTAGTATAGGGGTTTCTCCTTCCTACGAGCAGTACTTC - TRBJ2-7 TRBV19 many
CAGGAISAKNEQFF TGTGCCGGCGGGGCTATTTCAGCCAAAAATGAGCAGTTCTTC - TRBJ2-1 TRBV28 -
CASSLGGQGKYDTQYF TGCGCCAGCAGCTTGGGGGGACAGGGTAAATACGATACGCAGTATTTT TRBD1 TRBJ2-3 TRBV5-1 many
CASSLTGTDSPLHF TGTGCCAGCAGTTTAACAGGGACAGATTCACCCCTCCACTTT TRBD1 TRBJ1-6 TRBV12-3/TRBV12-4 many
CACSNESTTIYF TGTGCCTGTAGTAATGAGTCCACCACCATATATTTT - TRBJ1-3 TRBV30 -
CASSVTSGSTDTQYF TGTGCCAGCAGCGTAACTAGCGGTAGCACAGATACGCAGTATTTT TRBD2 TRBJ2-3 TRBV9 many
CAISVRADTQYF TGTGCCATCAGTGTACGGGCAGATACGCAGTATTTT - TRBJ2-3 TRBV10-3 many
CAGQGEGVVNTGELFF TGTGCCGGCCAAGGCGAAGGGGTTGTAAACACCGGGGAGCTGTTTTTT - TRBJ2-2 TRBV7-3 many
CASSPWTGMREKLFF TGTGCCAGCAGCCCCTGGACAGGGATGAGGGAAAAACTGTTTTTT TRBD1 TRBJ1-4 TRBV28 few
CASSGTSAETQYF TGTGCCAGCAGTGGGACTAGCGCCGAGACCCAGTACTTC TRBD2 TRBJ2-5 TRBV6-1 few
CSVLGTGRVSRAGELFF TGCAGTGTTCTCGGGACAGGGAGGGTTAGCCGGGCCGGGGAGCTGTTTTTT TRBD1 TRBJ2-2 TRBV20-1 many
CSARDRTSGRGREQYF TGCAGTGCTAGAGACCGGACTAGCGGGAGGGGGCGCGAGCAGTACTTC TRBD2 TRBJ2-7 TRBV20-1 once
CASSLEGDRENYGYTF TGTGCCAGCAGCTTAGAGGGGGACAGGGAAAACTATGGCTACACCTTC TRBD1 TRBJ1-2 TRBV11-2 few
CASSPPSGRSTDTQYF TGTGCCAGCAGCCCCCCGAGCGGGCGAAGCACAGATACGCAGTATTTT - TRBJ2-3 TRBV7-3 many
CASSLTGGGELFF TGTGCCAGCAGTTTAACTGGCGGCGGGGAGCTGTTTTTT - TRBJ2-2 TRBV28 -
CAISSPGQSYEQYF TGTGCCATCAGCTCCCCGGGACAGTCCTACGAGCAGTACTTC TRBD1 TRBJ2-7 TRBV10-3 many
CASSLWSGGGFGYTF TGTGCCAGCAGCTTATGGTCCGGGGGGGGTTTTGGCTACACCTTC - TRBJ1-2 TRBV13 many
CASSQPKGLAGAREQFF TGTGCCAGTAGTCAACCTAAAGGACTAGCGGGAGCGCGCGAGCAGTTCTTC TRBD2 TRBJ2-1 TRBV19 -
CASEQDWNTEAFF TGCGCCAGCGAACAGGACTGGAACACTGAAGCTTTCTTT - TRBJ1-1 TRBV5-1 -
CASSHRTGTTPVFHEQYF TGTGCCAGCAGCCATAGAACCGGGACCACCCCCGTCTTCCACGAGCAGTACTTC - TRBJ2-7 TRBV12-3/TRBV12-4 many
CASSPRSGSVYEQFF TGTGCCAGCAGTCCACGTAGCGGGAGCGTCTATGAGCAGTTCTTC TRBD2 TRBJ2-1 TRBV12-3/TRBV12-4 many
CSARGRSPAGDSGAYNEQFF TGCAGTGCTAGAGGACGTAGCCCGGCGGGAGATTCGGGGGCCTACAATGAGCAGTTCTTC TRBD2 TRBJ2-1 TRBV20-1 many
CASSVEASWDEQFF TGTGCCAGCAGCGTAGAGGCGTCTTGGGATGAGCAGTTCTTC - TRBJ2-1 TRBV9 many
CASSISSGNEQFF TGTGCCAGTAGTATTAGTTCAGGGAATGAGCAGTTCTTC - TRBJ2-1 TRBV19 many
CASSLSISGANVLTF TGCGCCAGCAGCTTGAGTATCTCTGGGGCCAACGTCCTGACTTTC - TRBJ2-6 TRBV5-1 many
CASSLDQGGATNEKLFF TGTGCCAGCAGTTTAGACCAGGGTGGGGCAACTAATGAAAAACTGTTTTTT - TRBJ1-4 TRBV28 many
CASSATGFEQYF TGTGCCAGCAGCGCTACAGGGTTCGAGCAGTACTTC - TRBJ2-7 TRBV6-1 -
CASSPMDLVGGYTF TGTGCCAGCAGCCCTATGGACCTGGTGGGGGGCTACACCTTC - TRBJ1-2 TRBV9 many
CASSSPGLEDYGYTF TGCGCCAGCAGCTCCCCGGGACTCGAGGACTATGGCTACACCTTC - TRBJ1-2 TRBV5-1 many
CSARVKAGGDQPQHF TGCAGTGCTAGAGTTAAGGCAGGGGGAGATCAGCCCCAGCATTTT TRBD1 TRBJ1-5 TRBV20-1 -
CASSFSGRGGETQYF TGTGCCAGCAGCTTTAGCGGGAGAGGGGGGGAGACCCAGTACTTC TRBD2 TRBJ2-5 TRBV5-4 many
CASSDHGVTQPQHF TGTGCCAGCAGCGACCATGGGGTGACCCAGCCCCAGCATTTT - TRBJ1-5 TRBV7-9 many
CASSPDWTGSYEQYF TGTGCCAGCAGCCCCGACTGGACAGGATCGTACGAGCAGTACTTC TRBD1 TRBJ2-7 TRBV3-1 many
CASSRQGVAEAFF TGTGCCAGCAGTCGACAGGGGGTGGCTGAAGCTTTCTTT TRBD1 TRBJ1-1 TRBV6-1 -